This record looks at one TCR beta chain sequence and its context. Its specificity is not known. The germline gives CDR1 MGHDK, CDR2 SYGVNS. The CDR3 covers 15 residues. V was clipped by 3 bases and J by 6 bases, with 15 bases between them. The sample comes from a study of beta chain features in type 1 diabetes. Study observations and caveats: Shorter TCRB CDR3s, moderately but significantly so, were found in Type 1 diabetes patients in all four CD4+ subsets. Sequencing used cDNA, and cells with high TCR expression could therefore be over-represented.

The sequenced template was cDNA made from the entire isolated RNA. Only in-frame clones appear in the TCRdb table, and some are missing; sequencing was by immunoSEQ multiplex PCR. The profile covers about 190,000 clones, with around 8% appearing a single time and roughly 0.97% taken by the ten largest. This chain links TRBV25-1 with TRBJ2-1; tentative D call: TRBD1 (7 bases). The origin of this receptor is a woman aged 40 to 50 with type 1 diabetes. Sequencing was done on a sample of central memory CD4+ T cells from blood. CDR3 in amino acids: CASSDKAGGRNEQFF. The CDR3 nucleotides are TGTGCCAGCAGTGATAAGGCAGGGGGGCGCAATGAGCAGTTCTTC.